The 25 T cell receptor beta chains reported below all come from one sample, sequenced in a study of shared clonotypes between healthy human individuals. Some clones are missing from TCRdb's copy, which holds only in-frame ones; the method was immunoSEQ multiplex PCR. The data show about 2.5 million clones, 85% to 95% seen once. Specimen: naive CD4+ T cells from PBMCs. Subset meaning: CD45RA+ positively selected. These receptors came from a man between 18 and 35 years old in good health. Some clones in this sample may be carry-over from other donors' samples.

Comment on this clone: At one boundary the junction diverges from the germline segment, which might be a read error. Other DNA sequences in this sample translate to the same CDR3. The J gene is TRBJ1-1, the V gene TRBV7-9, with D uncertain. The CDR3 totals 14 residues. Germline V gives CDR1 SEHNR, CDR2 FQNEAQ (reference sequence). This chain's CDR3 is CASSLLGSLVGAFF. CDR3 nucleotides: TGCGCCAGCAGCTTATTGGGCAGTCTTGTTGGAGCTTTCTTT.

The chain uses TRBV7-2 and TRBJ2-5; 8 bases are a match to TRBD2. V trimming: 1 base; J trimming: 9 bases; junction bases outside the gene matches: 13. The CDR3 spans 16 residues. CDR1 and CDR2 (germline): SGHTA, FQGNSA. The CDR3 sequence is CASSLEATSASRAQYF. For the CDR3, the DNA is TGTGCCAGCAGCTTAGAGGCGACTAGCGCTTCCAGGGCCCAGTACTTC.

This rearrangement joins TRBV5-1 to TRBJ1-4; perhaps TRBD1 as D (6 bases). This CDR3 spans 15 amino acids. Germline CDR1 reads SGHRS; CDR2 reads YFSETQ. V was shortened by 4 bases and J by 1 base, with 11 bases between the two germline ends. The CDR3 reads CASSITGRTNEKLFF. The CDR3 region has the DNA TGCGCCAGCAGCATTACAGGGAGAACTAATGAAAAACTGTTTTTT.

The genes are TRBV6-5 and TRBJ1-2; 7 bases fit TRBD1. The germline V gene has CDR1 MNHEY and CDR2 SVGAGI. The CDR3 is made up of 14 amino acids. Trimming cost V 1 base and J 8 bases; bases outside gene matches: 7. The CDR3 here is CASSYLPGQKGYTF. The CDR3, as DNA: TGTGCCAGCAGTTACTTACCGGGACAGAAGGGCTACACCTTC.

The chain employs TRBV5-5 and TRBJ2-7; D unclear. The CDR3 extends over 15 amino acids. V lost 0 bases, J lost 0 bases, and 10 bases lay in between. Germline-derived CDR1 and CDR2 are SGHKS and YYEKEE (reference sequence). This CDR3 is CASSLDGTRSYEQYF. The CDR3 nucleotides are TGTGCCAGCAGCTTGGACGGAACCCGCTCCTACGAGCAGTACTTC.

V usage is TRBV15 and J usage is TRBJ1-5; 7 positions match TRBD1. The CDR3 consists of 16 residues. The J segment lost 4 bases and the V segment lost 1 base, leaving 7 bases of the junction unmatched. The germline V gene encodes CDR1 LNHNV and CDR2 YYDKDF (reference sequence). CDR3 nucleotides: TGTGCCACCAGCAGAGGAGGAGACAGGGCAAATCAGCCCCAGCATTTT. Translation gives CATSRGGDRANQPQHF.

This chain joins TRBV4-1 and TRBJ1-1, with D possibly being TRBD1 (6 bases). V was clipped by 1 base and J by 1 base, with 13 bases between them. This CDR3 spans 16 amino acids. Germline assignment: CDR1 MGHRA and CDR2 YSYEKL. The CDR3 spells CASSQGPLRGNTEAFF. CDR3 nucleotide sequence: TGCGCCAGCAGCCAAGGACCACTCAGGGGGAACACTGAAGCTTTCTTT.

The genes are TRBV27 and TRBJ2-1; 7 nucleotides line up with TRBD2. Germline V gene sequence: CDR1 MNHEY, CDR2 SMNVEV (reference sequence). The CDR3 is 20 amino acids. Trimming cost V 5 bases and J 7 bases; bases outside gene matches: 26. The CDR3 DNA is TGTGCCAGCAGTCCTCCATATAGCCAAGCCCTAGCGGTGGTGGTGAATGAGCAGTTCTTC. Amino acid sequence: CASSPPYSQALAVVVNEQFF.

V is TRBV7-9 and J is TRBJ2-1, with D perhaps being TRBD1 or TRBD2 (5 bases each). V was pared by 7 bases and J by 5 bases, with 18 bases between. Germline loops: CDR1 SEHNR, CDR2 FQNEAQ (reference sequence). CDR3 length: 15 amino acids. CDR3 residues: CASILRGEPNNEQFF. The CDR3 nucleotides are TGTGCCAGCATCCTTAGGGGAGAACCCAACAATGAGCAGTTCTTC.

DNA of the CDR3: TGCGCCAGCAGCTTGGGCGAACGGGGCTACACCTTC. Encoded protein: CASSLGERGYTF. This chain uses TRBV5-1 with TRBJ1-2; D remains ambiguous. This CDR3 is 12 amino acids long. V dropped 0 bases and J dropped 8 bases, with 8 bases sitting between them. Germline V gene sequence: CDR1 SGHRS, CDR2 YFSETQ. The entire variable domain, with the rest obtained from reference TRBV5-1 and TRBJ1-2, is as follows: KAGVTQTPRYLIKTRGQQVTLSCSPISGHRSVSWYQQTPGQGLQFLFEYFSETQRNKGNFPGRFSGRQFSNSRSEMNVSTLELGDSALYLCASSLGERGYTFGSGTRLTVV.

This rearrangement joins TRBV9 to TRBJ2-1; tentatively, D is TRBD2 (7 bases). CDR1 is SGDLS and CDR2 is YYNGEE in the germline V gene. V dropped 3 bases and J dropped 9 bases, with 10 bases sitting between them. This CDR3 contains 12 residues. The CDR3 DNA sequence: TGTGCCAGCAGCGCGGGGGGCGCTGAGCAGTTCTTC. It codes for CASSAGGAEQFF.

The CDR3 nucleotides read TGCAGCGTTGCCTCCGGGCCCCGCTCCTACGAGCAGTACTTC. It codes for CSVASGPRSYEQYF. The V gene is TRBV29-1, the J gene TRBJ2-5; the D is unclear. The better agreement between TRBJ2-7 and the DNA end casts doubt on the J call. The CDR3 length is 14 residues. Per the germline V gene, CDR1 is SQVTM and CDR2 is ANQGSEA.

The CDR3 DNA reads TGTGCCAGCAACCCAGGGACGACCTACGAGCAGTACTTC. Amino acid sequence: CASNPGTTYEQYF. The rearrangement links TRBV25-1 to TRBJ2-7; D could derive from TRBD1 or TRBD2 (5 bases each). Germline V gene lookup returns CDR1 MGHDK and CDR2 SYGVNS. Trimming cost V 7 bases and J 2 bases, with 12 bases left between them. This CDR3 comprises 13 residues.

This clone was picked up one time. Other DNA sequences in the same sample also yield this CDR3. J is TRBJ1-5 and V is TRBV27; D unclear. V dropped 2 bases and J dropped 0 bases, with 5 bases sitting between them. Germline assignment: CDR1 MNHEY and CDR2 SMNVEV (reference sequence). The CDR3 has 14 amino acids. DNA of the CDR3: TGTGCCAGCAGTTTAAGGGATAGCAATCAGCCCCAGCATTTT. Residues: CASSLRDSNQPQHF.

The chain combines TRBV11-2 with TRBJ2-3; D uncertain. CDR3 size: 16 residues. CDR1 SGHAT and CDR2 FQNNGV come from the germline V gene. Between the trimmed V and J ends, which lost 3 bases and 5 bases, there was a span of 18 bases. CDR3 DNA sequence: TGTGCCAGCAGCTTGTTCCGATCCCGGGTGAGAGATACGCAGTATTTT. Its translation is CASSLFRSRVRDTQYF.

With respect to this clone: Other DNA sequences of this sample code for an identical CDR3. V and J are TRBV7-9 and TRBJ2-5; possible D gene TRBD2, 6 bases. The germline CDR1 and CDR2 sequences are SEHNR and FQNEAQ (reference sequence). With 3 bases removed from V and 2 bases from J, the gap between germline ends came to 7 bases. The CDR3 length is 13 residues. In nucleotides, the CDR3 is TGTGCCAGCAGCTTCAGCGGGCAAGAGACCCAGTACTTC. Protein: CASSFSGQETQYF.

CDR3 loop: CASSQWGGTGQMGREDTQYF. The DNA for the CDR3 is TGTGCCAGCAGTCAATGGGGCGGGACAGGGCAGATGGGTAGGGAGGATACGCAGTATTTT. The V gene is TRBV28, the J gene TRBJ2-3; 9 nucleotides align to TRBD1. This CDR3 has 20 amino acids. The germline V gene encodes CDR1 MDHEN and CDR2 SYDVKM. V lost 5 bases and J lost 6; bases outside the gene matches: 24. The whole variable domain, filled in from reference TRBV28 and TRBJ2-3, reads DVKVTQSSRYLVKRTGEKVFLECVQDMDHENMFWYRQDPGLGLRLIYFSYDVKMKEKGDIPEGYSVSREKKERFSLILESASTNQTSMYLCASSQWGGTGQMGREDTQYFGPGTRLTVL.

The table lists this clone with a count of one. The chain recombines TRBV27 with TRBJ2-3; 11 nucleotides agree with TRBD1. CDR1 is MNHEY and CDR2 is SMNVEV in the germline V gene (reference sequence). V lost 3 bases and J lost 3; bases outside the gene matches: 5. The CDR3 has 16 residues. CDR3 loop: CASSLPGQGATDTQYF. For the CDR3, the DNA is TGTGCCAGCAGTTTGCCTGGACAGGGGGCGACAGATACGCAGTATTTT.

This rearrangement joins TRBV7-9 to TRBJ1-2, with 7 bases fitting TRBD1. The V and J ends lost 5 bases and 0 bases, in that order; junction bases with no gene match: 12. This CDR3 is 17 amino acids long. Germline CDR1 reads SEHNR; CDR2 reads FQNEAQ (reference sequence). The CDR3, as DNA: TGTGCCAGCAGCCCAGGGTCAGGGGGAATAGCTAACTATGGCTACACCTTC. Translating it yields CASSPGSGGIANYGYTF.

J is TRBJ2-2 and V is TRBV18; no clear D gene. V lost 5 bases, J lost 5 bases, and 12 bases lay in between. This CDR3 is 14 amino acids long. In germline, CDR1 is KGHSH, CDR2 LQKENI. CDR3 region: CASSTPKATGELFF. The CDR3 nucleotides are TGTGCCAGCTCAACCCCTAAAGCTACCGGGGAGCTGTTTTTT.

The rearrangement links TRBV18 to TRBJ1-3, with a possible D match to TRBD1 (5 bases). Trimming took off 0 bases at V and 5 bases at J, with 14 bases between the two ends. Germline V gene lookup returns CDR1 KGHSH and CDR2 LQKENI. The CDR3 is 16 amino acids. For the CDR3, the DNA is TGTGCCAGCTCACCACCCACGGACGGGGGTCGAAACACCATATATTTT. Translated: CASSPPTDGGRNTIYF.

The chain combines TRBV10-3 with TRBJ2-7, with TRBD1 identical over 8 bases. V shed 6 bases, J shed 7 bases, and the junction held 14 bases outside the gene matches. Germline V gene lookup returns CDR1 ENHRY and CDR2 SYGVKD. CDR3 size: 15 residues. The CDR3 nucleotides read TGTGCCATCAGATCGACAGGGGCAGGGGGCGGGGAGCAGTACTTC. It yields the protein CAIRSTGAGGGEQYF.

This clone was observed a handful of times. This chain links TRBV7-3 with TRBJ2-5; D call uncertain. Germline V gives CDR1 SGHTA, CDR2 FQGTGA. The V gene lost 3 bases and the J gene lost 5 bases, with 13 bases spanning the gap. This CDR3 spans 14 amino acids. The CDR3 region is CASSFDHSSETQYF. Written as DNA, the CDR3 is TGTGCCAGCAGCTTTGACCATTCGTCGGAGACCCAGTACTTC.

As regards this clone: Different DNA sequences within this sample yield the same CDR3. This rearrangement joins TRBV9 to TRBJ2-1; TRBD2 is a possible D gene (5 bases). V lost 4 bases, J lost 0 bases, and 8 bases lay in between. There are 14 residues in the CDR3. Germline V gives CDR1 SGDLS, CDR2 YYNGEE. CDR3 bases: TGTGCCAGCAGCCTAGCCAGCTCCTACAATGAGCAGTTCTTC. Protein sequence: CASSLASSYNEQFF.

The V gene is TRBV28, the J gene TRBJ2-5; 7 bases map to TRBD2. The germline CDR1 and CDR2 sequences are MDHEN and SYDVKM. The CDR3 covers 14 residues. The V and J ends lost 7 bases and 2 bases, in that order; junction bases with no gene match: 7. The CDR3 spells CASNRGGVQETQYF. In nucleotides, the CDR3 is TGTGCCAGCAACCGTGGGGGGGTTCAAGAGACCCAGTACTTC.